Below are 20 T cell receptor beta chains sequenced from a single sample in a study of identifying expanded T cells in peripheral blood. Assay: immunoSEQ multiplex PCR; the TCRdb copy retains only in-frame clones and omits some. The repertoire holds over 65,000 clones, 80% to 90% seen once, with 7.3% in the top ten. Sequencing was carried out using blood. These receptors were collected from a person aged 18 to 75 in good health.

The rearrangement joins TRBV5-4 to TRBJ2-6, with a possible D match to TRBD2 (5 bases). This CDR3 spans 13 amino acids. Trimming cost V 4 bases and J 4 bases, with 6 bases left between them. Germline V CDR1 and CDR2: SGHNT, YYREEE (reference sequence). In DNA form, the CDR3 reads TGTGCCAGCAGCCGAGGGGGGGCCAACGTCCTGACTTTC. Protein sequence: CASSRGGANVLTF.

This clone has a single count. CDR3 sequence: CASSAGMTSGRTGLVKEQFF. In DNA form, the CDR3 reads TGTGCCAGCAGCGCCGGAATGACTAGCGGGAGGACCGGGTTGGTTAAAGAGCAGTTCTTC. V is TRBV7-6 and J is TRBJ2-1; 13 bases match TRBD2. The CDR3 is made up of 20 amino acids. The germline V gene has CDR1 SGHVS and CDR2 FNYEAQ. V lost 5 bases to trimming and J lost 10 bases; unmatched junction nucleotides: 23.

The rearrangement joins TRBV18 to TRBJ1-6; 7 bases agree with TRBD1. Germline lookup yields CDR1 KGHSH and CDR2 LQKENI. The CDR3 covers 14 residues. Unmatched junction bases numbered 2, after V lost 4 bases and J lost 5 bases. The CDR3 region is CASSLDRDNSPLHF. The CDR3 region has the DNA TGTGCCAGCTCACTCGACAGGGATAATTCACCCCTCCACTTT.

This rearrangement joins TRBV11-3 to TRBJ1-1; D call uncertain. Germline values: CDR1 SGHNT, CDR2 YENEEA. V was shortened by 5 bases and J by 1 base, with 14 bases between the two germline ends. The CDR3 is 15 residues long. The CDR3 loop is CASSGRTEANTEAFF. The DNA for the CDR3 is TGTGCCAGCAGCGGACGGACCGAAGCGAACACTGAAGCTTTCTTT.

Here the CDR3 reads CASSLVWDRAYNEQFF. The CDR3 bases are TGTGCCAGCAGCTTAGTTTGGGACAGGGCCTACAATGAGCAGTTCTTC. This chain connects TRBV13 to TRBJ2-1; 9 bases agree with TRBD1. This CDR3 has 16 residues. V was clipped by 1 base and J by 2 bases; unmatched bases: 3. The germline V gene encodes CDR1 PRHDT and CDR2 FYEKMQ (reference sequence).

The rearrangement links TRBV6-6 to TRBJ2-1; 7 bases match TRBD2. Germline-derived CDR1 and CDR2 are MNHNY and SVGAGI (reference sequence). The length of the CDR3 is 14 residues. The V and J ends lost 6 bases and 9 bases, in that order; junction bases with no gene match: 11. The CDR3 here is CASRVAGISGEQFF. CDR3 nucleotides: TGTGCCAGCAGAGTAGCGGGTATTTCGGGTGAGCAGTTCTTC.

This chain uses TRBV9 with TRBJ2-7; 9 bases align to TRBD1. This CDR3 comprises 14 residues. V shed 3 bases, J shed 5 bases, and the junction held 6 bases outside the gene matches. Germline-derived CDR1 and CDR2 are SGDLS and YYNGEE. CDR3 region: CASSGGQGVNEQYF. The DNA for the CDR3 is TGTGCCAGCAGCGGGGGACAGGGCGTCAACGAGCAGTACTTC.

This chain links TRBV10-3 with TRBJ2-7; 11 bases are shared with TRBD2. The CDR3 runs 12 residues. Germline-derived CDR1 and CDR2 are ENHRY and SYGVKD. V was clipped by 8 bases and J by 5 bases; unmatched bases: 2. The CDR3 sequence is CAIQGLADEQYF. The CDR3 DNA reads TGTGCCATCCAGGGACTAGCGGACGAGCAGTACTTC.

This clone was observed a single time. One end of the junction does not line up with germline, which may come from a read error. This chain uses TRBV2 with TRBJ2-1, with unresolved D. CDR1 and CDR2 (germline): SNHLY, FYNNEI. This CDR3 spans 12 amino acids. CDR3 sequence: CASGEGEDLILF. The CDR3 nucleotides read TGTGCCAGCGGTGAAGGTGAGGACCTCATACTCTTC.

CDR3 sequence reads: CAWSLVPRYGYTF. CDR3 nucleotides: TGTGCCTGGAGTTTGGTTCCCCGCTATGGCTACACCTTC. V and J are TRBV30 and TRBJ1-2; D uncertain. V was pared by 2 bases and J by 4 bases, with 11 bases between. CDR3 length: 13 residues. Germline-derived CDR1 and CDR2 are GTSNPN and SVGIG (reference sequence).

The CDR3 here is CAWSVGTSGRVWDRSYNEQFF. The CDR3 DNA follows: TGTGCCTGGAGCGTCGGGACTAGCGGGAGGGTGTGGGATAGGTCCTACAATGAGCAGTTCTTC. The chain recombines TRBV30 with TRBJ2-1; 16 bases are a match to TRBD2. In germline, CDR1 is GTSNPN, CDR2 SVGIG (reference sequence). The length of the CDR3 is 21 residues. V lost 3 bases to trimming and J lost 1 base; unmatched junction nucleotides: 15.

The V call is TRBV30, the J call TRBJ1-1; 8 nucleotides match TRBD1. Germline V gives CDR1 GTSNPN, CDR2 SVGIG (reference sequence). This CDR3 is 14 amino acids long. J gave up 1 base and V 2 bases, and 3 bases lay outside the gene matches. This CDR3 reads CAWSLQGENTEAFF. Here the CDR3 DNA reads TGTGCCTGGAGTCTACAGGGGGAGAACACTGAAGCTTTCTTT. The full variable domain, completed using reference TRBV30 and TRBJ1-1, is SQTIHQWPATLVQPVGSPLSLECTVEGTSNPNLYWYRQAAGRGLQLLFYSVGIGQISSEVPQNLSASRPQDRQFILSSKKLLLSDSGFYLCAWSLQGENTEAFFGQGTRLTVV.

The chain uses TRBV19 and TRBJ2-1; D could derive from TRBD1 or TRBD2 (6 bases each). This CDR3 has 15 amino acids. Trimming left V 6 bases short and J 4 bases short, with 16 bases between. The germline V gene has CDR1 LNHDA and CDR2 SQIVND (reference sequence). DNA of the CDR3: TGTGCCAGTAGCAGACTACAGGGACTTTACAATGAGCAGTTCTTC. Encoded protein: CASSRLQGLYNEQFF.

The genes are TRBV11-3 and TRBJ1-1; D unresolved. CDR1 and CDR2 (germline): SGHNT, YENEEA. V was clipped by 2 bases and J by 4 bases, with 5 bases between them. CDR3 length: 12 amino acids. The chain's CDR3 is CASSLTGTEAFF. The CDR3 region has the DNA TGTGCCAGCAGCTTAACGGGCACTGAAGCTTTCTTT.

V usage is TRBV11-3 and J usage is TRBJ2-7; unclear D gene. Germline CDR1 and CDR2: SGHNT and YENEEA. Trimming stripped 4 bases from V and 2 bases from J, with 3 bases between. The CDR3 length is 11 residues. The CDR3 loop reads CASSSTYEQYF. CDR3 DNA: TGTGCCAGCAGCTCCACCTACGAGCAGTACTTC.

The count of this clone is one. This rearrangement joins TRBV21-1 to TRBJ2-7; TRBD1, the table's D call, was not compared with the DNA. TRBV21-1 is given as a pseudogene. The CDR3 extends over 17 amino acids. The chain's CDR3 is CASSPLIEGQGGGEQYF. The DNA of the CDR3 is TGTGCCAGCAGCCCCCTAATTGAGGGACAGGGGGGTGGCGAGCAGTACTTC.

The chain uses TRBV19 and TRBJ1-1; D possibly corresponds to TRBD1 (5 bases). The CDR3 runs to 13 residues. Germline CDR1 reads LNHDA; CDR2 reads SQIVND (reference sequence). Trimming pared 0 bases from V and 7 bases from J, leaving 9 bases between. CDR3 region: CASSIDAGSEAFF. CDR3 nucleotide sequence: TGTGCCAGTAGTATAGACGCAGGGAGTGAAGCTTTCTTT.

The rearrangement uses TRBV15 and TRBJ1-4; D may be TRBD1 (6 bases). In germline, CDR1 is LNHNV, CDR2 YYDKDF (reference sequence). CDR3 length: 18 amino acids. Trimming removed 0 bases from V and 3 bases from J, with 17 bases in between. CDR3: CATSRDLPQGSANEKLFF. The CDR3 bases are TGTGCCACCAGCAGAGATCTTCCCCAGGGGTCGGCTAATGAAAAACTGTTTTTT.

The V call is TRBV6-7, the J call TRBJ1-5; no definite D call. TRBV6-7 is an open reading frame, and its role is uncertain. The CDR3 covers 18 residues. Deletions cut 2 bases from V and 1 base from J, with 18 bases between. This CDR3 is CASSYTDYLGNSNQPQHF. CDR3 DNA sequence: TGTGCCAGCAGTTACACAGACTATTTGGGGAACAGCAATCAGCCCCAGCATTTT.

This chain connects TRBV30 to TRBJ2-1, with D hard to call. This CDR3 has 13 residues. Germline-derived CDR1 and CDR2 are GTSNPN and SVGIG (reference sequence). Trimming cost V 0 bases and J 7 bases, with 10 bases left between them. The CDR3 loop is CAWSVDKRNEQFF. The CDR3 nucleotides are TGTGCCTGGAGTGTTGATAAGAGAAATGAGCAGTTCTTC.